Below, 25 T cell receptor beta chains from the same sample are listed, as sequenced in a study of T cell responses to AZD1222 COVID-19 vaccine. Using immunoSEQ multiplex PCR, the repertoire was profiled, and TCRdb retains in-frame clones only, with some absent. The sample yields roughly 110,000 clones, about 90% seen once. Material: peripheral blood, obtained on day 0 of AZD1222 vaccination. The receptors originated from an adult in good health.

This chain joins TRBV2 and TRBJ2-3, with TRBD2 identical over 8 bases. The ends lost 7 bases at V and 2 bases at J; junction bases unmatched: 5. This CDR3 region has 14 residues. The V gene's germline CDR1 is SNHLY and CDR2 FYNNEI. The CDR3 coding sequence is TGTGCCAGCACGGCGGGGGGTTACACAGATACGCAGTATTTT. The encoded protein is CASTAGGYTDTQYF.

This clone came up once. This chain joins TRBV6-5 and TRBJ1-2; D gene uncertain. In germline, CDR1 is MNHEY, CDR2 SVGAGI. V lost 2 bases and J lost 1, with 11 bases in between. The CDR3 is made up of 15 amino acids. The CDR3 nucleotides read TGTGCCAGCAGTTACACGACGGGCAGTAACTATGGCTACACCTTC. As protein: CASSYTTGSNYGYTF.

This chain uses TRBV7-2 with TRBJ1-4; TRBD1 matches at 7 bases. From germline, CDR1 is SGHTA and CDR2 FQGNSA. With 3 bases clipped from V and 10 bases from J, the junction kept 5 bases outside the gene matches. CDR3 length: 13 amino acids. The CDR3 loop is CASSLDQGGKLFF. The CDR3 DNA sequence: TGTGCCAGCAGCTTGGACCAGGGGGGAAAACTGTTTTTT.

The gene calls are TRBV21-1 and TRBJ1-1. TRBV21-1 is labeled a pseudogene. The CDR3 loop spans 15 amino acids. The CDR3 is CASTIPLAGNTEAFF. The CDR3 region has the DNA TGTGCCAGCACCATTCCTTTGGCGGGGAACACTGAAGCTTTCTTT.

A few counts support this clone. This sequence joins TRBV3-1 (or the pseudogene TRBV3-2) and TRBJ2-5; 11 bases are a match to TRBD2. Losses at the gene ends were 1 base for V and 9 bases for J; bases not matched to a gene: 10. CDR3 size: 16 residues. Germline values: CDR1 LGHDT, CDR2 YNNKEL (reference sequence). As DNA, the CDR3 is TGTGCCAGCAGCCAAGCGGGGACTAGCGGCCCTAGCGCCCAGTACTTC. This codes for CASSQAGTSGPSAQYF.

The chain employs TRBV5-6 and TRBJ2-1; D gene unclear. V lost 7 bases, J lost 9 bases, and 14 bases lay in between. Germline CDR1 is SGHDT and CDR2 is YYEEEE. CDR3 length equals 12 residues. This CDR3 is CASYGLAGEQFF. In DNA form, the CDR3 reads TGTGCCAGCTACGGTTTAGCAGGTGAGCAGTTCTTC.

The chain employs TRBV7-6 and TRBJ1-1, with 7 positions matching TRBD1. J lost 0 bases, V lost 5 bases, and 6 bases had no gene match. The CDR3 sequence is 15 residues long. From germline, CDR1 is SGHVS and CDR2 FNYEAQ. CDR3 region: CASSRDRAMNTEAFF. CDR3 coding DNA: TGTGCCAGCAGCCGCGACAGGGCAATGAACACTGAAGCTTTCTTT.

J is TRBJ1-5 and V is TRBV2; 7 nucleotides align to TRBD1. Germline V gene lookup returns CDR1 SNHLY and CDR2 FYNNEI. The trim removed 3 bases at V and 7 bases at J, leaving 9 bases unmatched. CDR3 length equals 15 residues. The CDR3 DNA reads TGTGCCAGCAGTGAGAATATAAGGGGGCGGCAGCCCCAGCATTTT. This sequence encodes CASSENIRGRQPQHF. The whole variable domain, remainder taken from reference TRBV2 and TRBJ1-5, is EPEVTQTPSHQVTQMGQEVILRCVPISNHLYFYWYRQILGQKVEFLVSFYNNEISEKSEIFDDQFSVERPDGSNFTLKIRSTKLEDSAMYFCASSENIRGRQPQHFGDGTRLSIL.

The chain uses TRBV6-9 and TRBJ1-6; D uncertain. The CDR3 is 15 residues long. CDR1 and CDR2 (germline): MNHGY, SVAAGI. V was shortened by 6 bases and J by 3 bases, with 12 bases between the two germline ends. The CDR3 DNA is TGTGCCAGCAGGCGACCGAAGCACTATAATTCACCCCTCCACTTT. This sequence encodes CASRRPKHYNSPLHF.

The chain has TRBV6-1 and TRBJ1-1; D remains unclear. The CDR3 is 11 residues long. Per germline, CDR1 MNHNS and CDR2 SASEGT. The V gene lost 3 bases and the J gene lost 6 bases, with 5 bases spanning the gap. CDR3 amino acids: CASSDGAEAFF. CDR3 DNA sequence: TGTGCCAGCAGTGACGGGGCTGAAGCTTTCTTT.

The rearrangement links TRBV28 to TRBJ1-1; no definite D call. The CDR3 length is 12 residues. The germline V gene has CDR1 MDHEN and CDR2 SYDVKM. V was shortened by 5 bases and J by 6 bases, with 10 bases between the two germline ends. The CDR3, as DNA: TGTGCCAGCAGTCCCCGCACAGCTGAAGCTTTCTTT. This codes for CASSPRTAEAFF.

V and J are TRBV6-2 or TRBV6-3 and TRBJ1-2, with D uncertain. The CDR3 is made up of 15 amino acids. V was shortened by 4 bases and J by 6 bases, with 18 bases between the two germline ends. Germline CDR1 reads MNHEY; CDR2 reads SVGEGT. The CDR3 DNA reads TGTGCCAGCAGTTTACAGAGGCCTGAAGTTAATGGCTACACCTTC. Translation gives CASSLQRPEVNGYTF.

J is TRBJ1-5 and V is TRBV19; D possibly corresponds to TRBD1 (6 bases). Trimming stripped 2 bases from V and 6 bases from J, with 11 bases between. The CDR3 is 14 residues long. Per germline, CDR1 LNHDA and CDR2 SQIVND (reference sequence). The CDR3 region has the DNA TGTGCCAGTAGTATAAGGGGGGAAGGTCAGCCCCAGCATTTT. Amino acid sequence: CASSIRGEGQPQHF.

The chain has TRBV24-1 and TRBJ2-6; 10 positions agree with TRBD1. With V trimmed by 2 bases and J by 3 bases, 15 bases remained unmatched. This CDR3 comprises 21 residues. CDR1 KGHDR and CDR2 SFDVKD come from the germline V gene. The DNA for the CDR3 is TGTGCCACCAGTGATTCGACCACCGGGACAGGGGCACAAGTTGGGGCCAACGTCCTGACTTTC. Its protein is CATSDSTTGTGAQVGANVLTF.

The chain couples TRBV23-1 to TRBJ1-1; D is unclear. TRBV23-1 carries the ORF label, with uncertain function. V was cut by 11 bases and J by 6 bases, with 13 bases left in between. CDR3 length equals 11 residues. Here the CDR3 reads CAPSGGSEAFF. CDR3 nucleotides: TGCGCCCCTTCGGGAGGTTCTGAAGCTTTCTTT.

The chain has TRBV7-6 and TRBJ1-2; D gene uncertain. The CDR3 runs to 14 residues. V shed 5 bases and J shed 1 base, with 11 bases lying between them. The germline CDR1 and CDR2 sequences are SGHVS and FNYEAQ. Here the CDR3 reads CASSPRILNYGYTF. The CDR3 DNA is TGTGCCAGCAGCCCCAGGATCCTTAACTATGGCTACACCTTC.

The table lists this clone with a count of one. The chain employs TRBV11-3 and TRBJ1-5, with D unclear. This CDR3 is 14 amino acids long. Trimming removed 4 bases at V and 2 bases at J, with 9 bases between. CDR1 SGHNT and CDR2 YENEEA come from the germline V gene. This CDR3 reads CASSSLIGNQPQHF. CDR3 DNA sequence: TGTGCCAGCAGCTCCTTGATCGGCAATCAGCCCCAGCATTTT.

The chain recombines TRBV7-3 with TRBJ2-2; the D call may be TRBD1 or TRBD2 (5 bases each). This CDR3 comprises 15 residues. The germline gives CDR1 SGHTA, CDR2 FQGTGA. Between the trimmed V and J ends, which lost 5 bases and 0 bases, there was a span of 10 bases. In DNA form, the CDR3 reads TGTGCCAGCAGCCGACCGGGGCCGAACACCGGGGAGCTGTTTTTT. Encoded protein: CASSRPGPNTGELFF.

The chain has TRBV4-2 and TRBJ2-7; D ambiguous. Germline V CDR1 and CDR2: LGHNA, YNFKEQ. The CDR3 extends over 15 amino acids. Trimming pared 0 bases from V and 1 base from J, leaving 10 bases between. This CDR3 reads CASSQEGIRSYEQYF. CDR3 sequence (DNA): TGTGCCAGCAGCCAAGAAGGAATCCGTTCCTACGAGCAGTACTTC.

The chain has TRBV3-1 (or the pseudogene TRBV3-2) and TRBJ2-1, with D unresolved. V gave up 2 bases and J gave up 4 bases, with 9 bases separating them. Germline V gene data show CDR1 as LGHDT and CDR2 as YNNKEL (reference sequence). The CDR3 runs to 14 residues. The CDR3 coding sequence is TGTGCCAGCAGCCAAACCCCAGAATACAATGAGCAGTTCTTC. It codes for CASSQTPEYNEQFF.

The DNA for the CDR3 is TGTGCCAGCAGTTTCCCGGACAGCGGCTATGGCTACACCTTC. It encodes CASSFPDSGYGYTF. The chain couples TRBV28 to TRBJ1-2; D possibly corresponds to TRBD1 (6 bases). This CDR3 is 14 amino acids long. V dropped 3 bases and J dropped 4 bases, with 12 bases sitting between them. CDR1 and CDR2 (germline): MDHEN, SYDVKM.

V gene TRBV18 combines with J gene TRBJ1-3; perhaps TRBD1 as D (5 bases). CDR3 length: 13 amino acids. Germline CDR1 is KGHSH and CDR2 is LQKENI. Trimming took off 3 bases at V and 7 bases at J, with 10 bases between the two ends. The CDR3 DNA follows: TGTGCCAGCTCACCTTCGGGGCCCAACACCATATATTTT. As protein: CASSPSGPNTIYF.

The chain uses TRBV9 and TRBJ2-7; D gene ambiguous. The germline V gene encodes CDR1 SGDLS and CDR2 YYNGEE. Trimming left V 3 bases short and J 1 base short, with 11 bases between. The CDR3 runs 14 residues. CDR3 sequence (DNA): TGTGCCAGCAGCGCAACGGACGGTTCCTACGAGCAGTACTTC. It is translated as CASSATDGSYEQYF.

The chain recombines TRBV30 with TRBJ1-1; D unresolved. Germline-derived CDR1 and CDR2 are GTSNPN and SVGIG (reference sequence). V was clipped by 0 bases and J by 3 bases, with 11 bases between them. The CDR3 extends over 14 amino acids. The CDR3 loop reads CAWSVWGVDTEAFF. DNA of the CDR3: TGTGCCTGGAGTGTTTGGGGAGTTGACACTGAAGCTTTCTTT.

The sample holds a few counts of this clone. The genes are TRBV28 and TRBJ2-2; D not resolved. CDR1 and CDR2 from the germline V gene are MDHEN and SYDVKM. The CDR3 loop spans 16 amino acids. The germline V and J ends were trimmed by 1 base and 3 bases, with 12 bases remaining between them. The CDR3 sequence is CASSLSGSWYTGELFF. The CDR3 bases are TGTGCCAGCAGTTTATCCGGCAGTTGGTACACCGGGGAGCTGTTTTTT.